The source of this T cell receptor beta chain is a study of CD8+ T cells in alopecia areata (dated by TCRdb to the late 2010s). For the wider study: The treated patients, all with moderate-to-severe alopecia areata, were enrolled in an open-label pilot trial of oral tofacitinib given at 5 to 10 mg twice daily. Tofacitinib was administered for 6 to 18 months, and 6 months of follow-up off drug were then conducted to assess delayed response and recurrence. Disease severity in treated patients was measured with the SALT score, which quantifies the percentage of affected scalp surface area. High-throughput TCRbeta sequencing was used to examine T cell clonal expansion in alopecia areata in both the C3H/HeJ mouse model and human patients. On the human side, TCRbeta sequencing was run on scalp tissue and on sorted CD4+ and CD8+ peripheral blood T cells from healthy controls and from alopecia areata patients with either patchy or totalis/universalis disease. Biopsies were taken from tofacitinib-treated patients at baseline and again at 4 and 24 weeks into treatment, and several of those patients also had a later scalp biopsy. Clonality in the scalp was compared among normal scalp (n=4), patchy alopecia areata scalp (n=8), and alopecia totalis/universalis scalp (n=8). The RNA source kit depended on sample type: the PAXgene miRNA kit for fixed scalp, the miRNeasy kit for PBMCs, and the RNeasy kit for mouse skin. TCRbeta CDR3 regions were amplified by immunoSEQ multiplex PCR with 35 Vbeta forward and 13 Jbeta reverse primers. Results and caveats for the whole study, not just this receptor: Because the treated cohort was small and included a single nonresponder, larger studies are needed to assess links between baseline CD8+ expansion and response. Shared TCR sequences between patients were less evident than in mice, which may be partly attributable to HLA diversity in the patient population. Scalp TCR repertoire analysis is complicated because resident alphabeta T cells in normal human skin are also sequenced, whereas mouse skin is dominated by gammadelta T cells. With tofacitinib, both scalp clonality and the number of expanded CD8+ clones among the top 100 scalp clones went down significantly. Many expanded lesional clones were found to persist in scalp and blood during tofacitinib treatment, and relapse after treatment cessation may be partly explained by this persistence. Compared with normal scalp, lesional scalp, particularly in alopecia totalis/universalis, had higher clonality and more expanded CD8+ clones, which suggests antigenic drive.

Explained via the paper, the treatment or condition label denotes: oral pan-JAK inhibitor, 5-10 mg twice daily. From alopecia areata patients, peripheral blood was collected along with lesional scalp punch biopsies. PBMCs were isolated by density centrifugation and stained for CD3, CD4 and CD8, after which CD4+ and CD8+ T cells were sorted on a FACSAria. This clone showed up just a few times. The antigen it binds to is not known. No per-base quality is available; no much larger clone lies one base away. The CDR3 runs 11 residues from the cysteine to the phenylalanine. The DNA shown is the 33-base CDR3, in frame from base 1. The germline ends are 7 bases apart after V is trimmed by 8 bases and J by 2 bases. CDR1 and CDR2, looked up from the germline V gene, are SQVTM and ANQGSEA. The library was prepared using the immunoSEQ multiplex PCR assay. To provide template for TCR sequencing, every sample had RNA extracted and reverse transcribed into cDNA. First-strand cDNA was synthesized using SuperScript III with a 2:1 mix of oligo-dT and random hexamers. Amplification bias was assessed with a synthetic immune receptor repertoire, and residual bias was removed computationally. Turning to the authors' computational methods: Raw reads were preprocessed for error removal, and CDR3 was defined according to IMGT conventions as running from the conserved cysteine to phenylalanine. Clonality was computed by normalizing Shannon entropy by log2 of the number of productive unique TCRs and subtracting the result from 1. CD4 or CD8 identity of scalp clones was inferred by cross-referencing scalp TCRbeta sequences with sorted blood CD4 and CD8 repertoires. Imported from immuneACCESS, the table was reduced by TCRdb to in-frame sequences with V and J called. These copies leave out some clones; in studies compared against another copy, an unresolved V gene accounts for under half, and the cause of the remainder is not known. Clone size and the V and J calls come from that table; the DNA yielded D and trimming. This sample has fewer than 250,000 clones in its table, and under 80% of those were observed once. The ten top clones hold about 1.3% of the sample.

The sample was CD4+ T cells sorted from blood, taken between weeks 47 and 50, from a patient treated with tofacitinib. The chain is assembled from TRBV29-1 and TRBJ2-1, and TRBD2 may be the D gene, going by 5 matching bases. This TCR was sampled from a human donor with alopecia areata. The CDR3 here reads CSLGTYNEQFF. The nucleotides are TGCAGCCTCGGGACCTACAATGAGCAGTTCTTC.